This entry describes one TCR beta chain. Antigen specificity is unknown. This entry belongs to a study of circulating and synovial CD4+ cells in juvenile arthritis. General study findings and limits: CPL versus bulk CD4 samples: T cell genome counts differed by at least an order of magnitude.

Libraries were prepared by immunoSEQ multiplex PCR; TCRdb keeps only in-frame clonotypes and omits some of them. The sample holds 30,000 to 40,000 clones, about 95% seen once. The clonotype was recovered from a human donor with juvenile idiopathic arthritis. The source material was CD4+ T cells from blood.

CDR3 protein: CASSFTAAGGPGTDTQYF. Here the CDR3 DNA reads TGTGCCAGCAGCTTTACGGCTGCGGGGGGGCCGGGCACAGATACGCAGTATTTT. The J gene is TRBJ2-3, the V gene TRBV7-2, with 9 nucleotides matching TRBD2. Germline trimming cut 3 bases from V and 1 base from J; bases unmatched to any gene: 11. Germline CDR1 is SGHTA and CDR2 is FQGNSA. The CDR3 consists of 18 residues.